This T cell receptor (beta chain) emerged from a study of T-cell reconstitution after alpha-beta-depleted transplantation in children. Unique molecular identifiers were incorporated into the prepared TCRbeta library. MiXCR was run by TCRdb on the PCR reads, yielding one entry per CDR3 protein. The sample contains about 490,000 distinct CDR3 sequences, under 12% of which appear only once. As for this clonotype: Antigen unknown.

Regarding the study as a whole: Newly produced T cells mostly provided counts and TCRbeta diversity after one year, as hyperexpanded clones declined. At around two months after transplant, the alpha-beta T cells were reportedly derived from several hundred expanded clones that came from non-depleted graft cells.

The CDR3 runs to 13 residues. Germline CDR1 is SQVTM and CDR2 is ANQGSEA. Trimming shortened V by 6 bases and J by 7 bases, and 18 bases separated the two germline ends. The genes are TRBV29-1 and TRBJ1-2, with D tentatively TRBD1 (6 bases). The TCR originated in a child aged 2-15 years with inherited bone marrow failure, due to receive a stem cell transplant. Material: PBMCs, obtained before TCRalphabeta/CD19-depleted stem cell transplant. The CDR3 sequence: CSVGTGGARGYTF. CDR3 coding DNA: TGCAGCGTGGGAACGGGGGGGGCCCGTGGCTACACCTTC.